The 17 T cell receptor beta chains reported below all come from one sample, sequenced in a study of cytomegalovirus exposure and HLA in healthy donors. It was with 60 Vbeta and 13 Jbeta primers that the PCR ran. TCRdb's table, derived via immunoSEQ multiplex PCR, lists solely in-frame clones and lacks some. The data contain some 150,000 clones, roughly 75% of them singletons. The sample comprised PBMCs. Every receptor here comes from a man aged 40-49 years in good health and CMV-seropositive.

Here the CDR3 reads CASSLNSNSPLHF. DNA of the CDR3: TGCGCCAGCAGCTTAAATTCGAATTCACCCCTCCACTTT. This sequence joins TRBV5-1 and TRBJ1-6, with no clear D. The germline V and J ends were trimmed by 2 bases and 7 bases, with 7 bases remaining between them. The CDR3 sequence is 13 residues long. CDR1 SGHRS and CDR2 YFSETQ come from the germline V gene.

The CDR3 sequence: CAISETSVGTQYF. CDR3 sequence (DNA): TGTGCCATCAGTGAGACTAGCGTAGGGACCCAGTACTTC. The chain combines TRBV10-3 with TRBJ2-5; 7 positions agree with TRBD2. Germline V CDR1 and CDR2: ENHRY, SYGVKD. The CDR3 is 13 residues long. J gave up 7 bases and V 2 bases, and 4 bases lay outside the gene matches.

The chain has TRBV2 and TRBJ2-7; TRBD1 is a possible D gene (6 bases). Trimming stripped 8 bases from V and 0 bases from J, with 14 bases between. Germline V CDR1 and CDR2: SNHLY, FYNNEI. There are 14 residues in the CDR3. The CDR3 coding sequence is TGTGCCAGCGAGGGGGTATTAAGCTCCTACGAGCAGTACTTC. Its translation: CASEGVLSSYEQYF. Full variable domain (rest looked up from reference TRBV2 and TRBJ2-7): EPEVTQTPSHQVTQMGQEVILRCVPISNHLYFYWYRQILGQKVEFLVSFYNNEISEKSEIFDDQFSVERPDGSNFTLKIRSTKLEDSAMYFCASEGVLSSYEQYFGPGTRLTVT.

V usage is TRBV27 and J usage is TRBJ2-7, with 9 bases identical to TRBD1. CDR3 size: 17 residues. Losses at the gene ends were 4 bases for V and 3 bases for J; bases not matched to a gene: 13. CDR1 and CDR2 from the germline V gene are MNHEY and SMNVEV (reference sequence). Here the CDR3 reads CASSSRGTGFGNYEQYF. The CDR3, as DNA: TGTGCCAGCAGTTCGCGGGGGACAGGGTTCGGGAACTACGAGCAGTACTTC.

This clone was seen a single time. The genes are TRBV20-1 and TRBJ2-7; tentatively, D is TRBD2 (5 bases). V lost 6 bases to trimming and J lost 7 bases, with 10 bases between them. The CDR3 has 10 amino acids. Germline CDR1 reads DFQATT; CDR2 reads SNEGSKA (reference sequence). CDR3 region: CSATSGEQYF. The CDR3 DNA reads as TGCAGTGCGACGTCGGGAGAGCAGTACTTC.

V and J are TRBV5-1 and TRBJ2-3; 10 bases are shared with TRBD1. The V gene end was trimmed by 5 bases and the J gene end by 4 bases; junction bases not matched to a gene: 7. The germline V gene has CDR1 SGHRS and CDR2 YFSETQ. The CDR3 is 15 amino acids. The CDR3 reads CASRSSGTGADTQYF. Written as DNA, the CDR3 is TGCGCCAGCAGGAGCTCCGGGACAGGGGCAGATACGCAGTATTTT.

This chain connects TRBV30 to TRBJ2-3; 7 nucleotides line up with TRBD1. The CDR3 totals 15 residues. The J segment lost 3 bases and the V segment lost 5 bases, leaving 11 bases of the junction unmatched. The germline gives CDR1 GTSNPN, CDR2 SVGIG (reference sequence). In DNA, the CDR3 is TGTGCCTGGGGGGAGACAGGGCTTTCGACAGATACGCAGTATTTT. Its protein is CAWGETGLSTDTQYF.

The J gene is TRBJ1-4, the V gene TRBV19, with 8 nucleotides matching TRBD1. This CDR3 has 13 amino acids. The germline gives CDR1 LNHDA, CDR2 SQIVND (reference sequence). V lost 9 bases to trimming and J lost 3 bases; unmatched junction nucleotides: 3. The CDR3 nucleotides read TGTGCCAGCGGGACAGGCCCTAATGAAAAACTGTTTTTT. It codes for CASGTGPNEKLFF. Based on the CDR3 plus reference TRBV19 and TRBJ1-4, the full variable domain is DGGITQSPKYLFRKEGQNVTLSCEQNLNHDAMYWYRQDPGQGLRLIYYSQIVNDFQKGDIAEGYSVSREKKESFPLTVTSAQKNPTAFYLCASGTGPNEKLFFGSGTQLSVL.

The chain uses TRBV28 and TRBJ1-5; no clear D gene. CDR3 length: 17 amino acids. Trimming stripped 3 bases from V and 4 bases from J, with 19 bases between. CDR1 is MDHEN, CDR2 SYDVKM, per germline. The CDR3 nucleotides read TGTGCCAGCAGTTTCTCCGTACAGTCCATCCAAAATCAGCCCCAGCATTTT. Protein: CASSFSVQSIQNQPQHF.

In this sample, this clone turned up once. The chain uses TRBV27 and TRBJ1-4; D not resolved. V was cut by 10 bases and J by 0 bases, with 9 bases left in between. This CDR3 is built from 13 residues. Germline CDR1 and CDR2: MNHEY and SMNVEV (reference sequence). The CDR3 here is CATSVATNEKLFF. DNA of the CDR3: TGTGCCACCTCAGTTGCAACTAATGAAAAACTGTTTTTT.

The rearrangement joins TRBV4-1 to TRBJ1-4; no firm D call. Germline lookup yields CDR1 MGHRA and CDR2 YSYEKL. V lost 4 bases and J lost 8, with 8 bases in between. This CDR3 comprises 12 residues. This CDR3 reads CASSRRWEKLFF. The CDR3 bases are TGCGCCAGCAGCCGGCGGTGGGAAAAACTGTTTTTT.

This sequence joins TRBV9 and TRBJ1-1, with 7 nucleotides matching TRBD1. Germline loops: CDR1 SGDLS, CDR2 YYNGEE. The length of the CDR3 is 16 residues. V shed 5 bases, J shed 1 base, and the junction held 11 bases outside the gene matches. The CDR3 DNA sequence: TGTGCCAGCAGTGGGGTACAGGGGCCGGGGAACACTGAAGCTTTCTTT. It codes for CASSGVQGPGNTEAFF.

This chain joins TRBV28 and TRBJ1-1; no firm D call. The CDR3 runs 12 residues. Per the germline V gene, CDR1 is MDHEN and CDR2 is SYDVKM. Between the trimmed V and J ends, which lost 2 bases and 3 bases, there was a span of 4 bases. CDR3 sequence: CASSLQYTEAFF. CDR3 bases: TGTGCCAGCAGTTTACAGTACACTGAAGCTTTCTTT. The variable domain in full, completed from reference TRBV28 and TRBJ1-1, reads DVKVTQSSRYLVKRTGEKVFLECVQDMDHENMFWYRQDPGLGLRLIYFSYDVKMKEKGDIPEGYSVSREKKERFSLILESASTNQTSMYLCASSLQYTEAFFGQGTRLTVV.

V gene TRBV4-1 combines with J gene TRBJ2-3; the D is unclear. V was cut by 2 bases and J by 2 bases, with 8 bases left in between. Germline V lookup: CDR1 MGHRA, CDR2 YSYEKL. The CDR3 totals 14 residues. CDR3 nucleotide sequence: TGCGCCAGCAGCCAAAAAATAGACACAGATACGCAGTATTTT. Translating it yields CASSQKIDTDTQYF.

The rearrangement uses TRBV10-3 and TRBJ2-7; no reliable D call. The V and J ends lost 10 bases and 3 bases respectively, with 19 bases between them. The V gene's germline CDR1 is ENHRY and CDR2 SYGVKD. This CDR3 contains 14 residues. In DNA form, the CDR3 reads TGTGCCACCAACAAAGGTCTACAGAACTACGAGCAGTACTTC. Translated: CATNKGLQNYEQYF.

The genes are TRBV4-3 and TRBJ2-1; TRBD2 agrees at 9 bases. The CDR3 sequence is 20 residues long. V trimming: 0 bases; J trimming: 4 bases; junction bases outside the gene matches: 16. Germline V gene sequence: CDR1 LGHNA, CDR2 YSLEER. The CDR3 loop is CASSQDYPGGRADIYNEQFF. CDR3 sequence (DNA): TGCGCCAGCAGCCAAGATTACCCTGGCGGGAGGGCCGATATTTACAATGAGCAGTTCTTC.

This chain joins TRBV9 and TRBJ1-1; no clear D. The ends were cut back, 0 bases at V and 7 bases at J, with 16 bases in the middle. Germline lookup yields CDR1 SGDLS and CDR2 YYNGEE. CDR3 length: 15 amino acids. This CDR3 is CASSVVVTGSGEAFF. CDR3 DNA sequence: TGTGCCAGCAGCGTAGTTGTTACGGGGTCAGGTGAAGCTTTCTTT.